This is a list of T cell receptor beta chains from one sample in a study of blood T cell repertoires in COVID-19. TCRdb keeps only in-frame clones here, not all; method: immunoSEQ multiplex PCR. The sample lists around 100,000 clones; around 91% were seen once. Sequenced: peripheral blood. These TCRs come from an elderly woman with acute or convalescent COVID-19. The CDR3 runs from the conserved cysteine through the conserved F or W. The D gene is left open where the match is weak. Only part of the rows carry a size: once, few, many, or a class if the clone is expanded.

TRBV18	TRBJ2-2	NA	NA	TGTGCCAGCTCGGAGGAGGCGGGGCGGATGAATTCCGGGGAGCTGTTTTTT	CASSEEAGRMNSGELFF
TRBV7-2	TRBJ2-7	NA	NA	TGTGCCAGCAGCTTAGGGGGCCCCTACGAGCAGTACTTC	CASSLGGPYEQYF
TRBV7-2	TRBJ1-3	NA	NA	TGTGCCAGCAGCTTACAGTATGGGACACTTGGAAACACCATATATTTT	CASSLQYGTLGNTIYF
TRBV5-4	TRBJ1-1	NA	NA	TGTGCCAGCAGCTTGGGCCGGAGGATGGACACTGAAGCTTTCTTT	CASSLGRRMDTEAFF
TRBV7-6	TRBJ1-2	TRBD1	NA	TGTGCCAGCAGCGGCCGGACAGGGGCCGCTGGTTTCTATGGCTACACCTTC	CASSGRTGAAGFYGYTF
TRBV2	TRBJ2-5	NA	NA	TGTGCCAGCAGTGAAGCGCAGGGATTGGGAGAGACCCAGTACTTC	CASSEAQGLGETQYF
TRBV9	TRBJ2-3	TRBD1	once	TGTGCCAGCAGCCTCGCCGGGACAGGGAACACAGATACGCAGTATTTT	CASSLAGTGNTDTQYF
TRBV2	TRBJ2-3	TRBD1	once	TGTGCCAGCAGTGATGGTGGGACAGGGAACACAGATACGCAGTATTTT	CASSDGGTGNTDTQYF
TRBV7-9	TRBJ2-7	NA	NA	TGTGCCAGCTCGCTGGAAGGACATAGCTACGAGCAGTACTTC	CASSLEGHSYEQYF
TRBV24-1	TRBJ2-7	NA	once	TGTGCCACCAGTGATTTGAGGGACACCAGCCCCTACGAGCAGTACTTC	CATSDLRDTSPYEQYF
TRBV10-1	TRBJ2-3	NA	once	TGCGCCAGCAGTGAGTCGTCGAGTACGGATACGCAGTATTTT	CASSESSSTDTQYF
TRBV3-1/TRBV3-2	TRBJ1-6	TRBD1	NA	TGTGCCAGCAGCCACCGACCCTGGGACAGGGGAAAAAGCTCCTATAATTCACCCCTCCACTTT	CASSHRPWDRGKSSYNSPLHF
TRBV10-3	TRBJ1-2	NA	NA	TGTGCCATCAGTGAGGGTCGGGTTAACTATGGCTACACCTTC	CAISEGRVNYGYTF
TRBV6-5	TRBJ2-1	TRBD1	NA	TGTGCCAGCAGACCGGGACAGGGGTACAATGAGCAGTTCTTC	CASRPGQGYNEQFF
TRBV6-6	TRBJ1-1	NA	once	TGTGCCAGCACCGAAGGGGTCTCGAACACTGAAGCTTTCTTT	CASTEGVSNTEAFF
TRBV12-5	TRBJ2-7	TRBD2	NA	TGTGCTAGTGTCGCTAGCGGGGGGGCCTACGAGCAGTACTTC	CASVASGGAYEQYF
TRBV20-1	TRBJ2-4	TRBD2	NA	TGCAGTGCTAGTAGCCAGCGGGGGGATAAAAACATTCAGTACTTC	CSASSQRGDKNIQYF
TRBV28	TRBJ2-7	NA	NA	TGTGCCAGCAGCCGGGGGCCTCGGACAGGCCGCAGAGAGCAGTACTTC	CASSRGPRTGRREQYF
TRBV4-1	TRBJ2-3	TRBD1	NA	TGCGCCAGCAGCAACCGGGACAGGGATGTTTCAGATACGCAGTATTTT	CASSNRDRDVSDTQYF
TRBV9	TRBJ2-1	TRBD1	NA	TGTGCCAGCAGCGTCGGGACAGGGACTGGCAATGAGCAGTTCTTC	CASSVGTGTGNEQFF
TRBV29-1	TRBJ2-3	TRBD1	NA	TGCAGCGTTAGCAGGGGGAACACAGATACGCAGTATTTT	CSVSRGNTDTQYF
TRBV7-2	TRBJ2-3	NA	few	TGTGCCAGCAGCTTAGCGTGGTCGGGAAAGAGCACAGATACGCAGTATTTT	CASSLAWSGKSTDTQYF
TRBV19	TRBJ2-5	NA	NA	TGTGCCAGTAGTATCGAGGGGGTGGGGGGGGAGACCCAGTACTTC	CASSIEGVGGETQYF
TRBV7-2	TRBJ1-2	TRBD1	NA	TGTGCCAGCAGCATCCGGGACAGGGTACCTGGCTACACCTTC	CASSIRDRVPGYTF
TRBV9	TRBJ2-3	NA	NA	TGTGCCAGCAGCGCATTTCCCGGGGGAAGCACAGATACGCAGTATTTT	CASSAFPGGSTDTQYF
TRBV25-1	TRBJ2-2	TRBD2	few	TGTGCCAGCAGTGACACTAGCGGGGGGCCCAGCACCGGGGAGCTGTTTTTT	CASSDTSGGPSTGELFF
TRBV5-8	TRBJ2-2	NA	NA	TGTGCCAGCAGATCCGGTACAGGGCACACCGGGGAGCTGTTTTTT	CASRSGTGHTGELFF
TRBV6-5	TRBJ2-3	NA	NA	TGTGCCAGCAGAGCTAGGAACACAGATACGCAGTATTTT	CASRARNTDTQYF
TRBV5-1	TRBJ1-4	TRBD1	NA	TGCGCCAGCAAGACAGGGGCGGGAGAAAAACTGTTTTTT	CASKTGAGEKLFF
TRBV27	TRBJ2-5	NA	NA	TGTGCCAGCAGCCAAGTCCAGGGGGGAAAGACCCAGTACTTC	CASSQVQGGKTQYF
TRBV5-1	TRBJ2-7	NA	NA	TGCGCCAGCAGCTTGTGGCAAGGACAGAGTACCTACGAGCAGTACTTC	CASSLWQGQSTYEQYF
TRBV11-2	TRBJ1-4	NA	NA	TGTGCCAGCAGCTTAGGAAATTCGGGGGAAAAACTGTTTTTT	CASSLGNSGEKLFF
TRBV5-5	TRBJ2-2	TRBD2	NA	TGTGCCAGCAGCCGTATTCGTCTAGCGGCAGAGCTGTTTTTT	CASSRIRLAAELFF
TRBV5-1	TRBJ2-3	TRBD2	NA	TGCGCCAGCAGAGCTTGGGGCCGGGGGGGCGCAGATACGCAGTATTTT	CASRAWGRGGADTQYF
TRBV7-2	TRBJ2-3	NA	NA	TGTGCCAGCAGCTTAAACCCCCCGGGGTATTCAGATACGCAGTATTTT	CASSLNPPGYSDTQYF
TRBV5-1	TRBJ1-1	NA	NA	TGCGCCAGCAGCTTGGTAGTGGCAGGCACTGAAGCTTTCTTT	CASSLVVAGTEAFF
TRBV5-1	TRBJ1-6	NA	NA	TGCGCCAGCAGCCCCAGCGGGGTGAAAAATTCACCCCTCCACTTT	CASSPSGVKNSPLHF
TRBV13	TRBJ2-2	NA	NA	TGTGCCAGCAGCTTAAGGTCCGGAGCTTACACCGGGGAGCTGTTTTTT	CASSLRSGAYTGELFF
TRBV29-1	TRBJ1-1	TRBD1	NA	TGCAGCGTTGAAGTCGCGCCAGGGGGCGGGAACACTGAAGCTTTCTTT	CSVEVAPGGGNTEAFF